A single sample is the source of the 25 T cell receptor beta chains below, sequenced in a study of blood T cell repertoires in COVID-19. Libraries were prepared by immunoSEQ multiplex PCR; TCRdb keeps only in-frame clonotypes and omits some of them. Among under 150,000 clones, 70% to 85% were seen once, and the ten largest hold 7.5%. The sequencing sample was made of peripheral blood. The receptor set was obtained from a man in his 70s with active or convalescent COVID-19.

This clone was counted only a few times. The J gene is TRBJ1-4, the V gene TRBV19; 7 nucleotides agree with TRBD1. CDR3 length: 14 amino acids. Germline CDR1 is LNHDA and CDR2 is SQIVND (reference sequence). The ends lost 3 bases at V and 7 bases at J; junction bases unmatched: 5. The CDR3 DNA reads TGTGCCAGTAGTATGGGGACAGACCCTGAAAAACTGTTTTTT. Protein product: CASSMGTDPEKLFF. Supplemented by reference TRBV19 and TRBJ1-4, the full variable domain reads DGGITQSPKYLFRKEGQNVTLSCEQNLNHDAMYWYRQDPGQGLRLIYYSQIVNDFQKGDIAEGYSVSREKKESFPLTVTSAQKNPTAFYLCASSMGTDPEKLFFGSGTQLSVL.

This chain joins TRBV6-1 and TRBJ1-5; 8 bases map to TRBD1. The CDR3 runs 17 residues. The germline V gene has CDR1 MNHNS and CDR2 SASEGT. The J segment lost 2 bases and the V segment lost 2 bases, leaving 8 bases of the junction unmatched. In DNA, the CDR3 is TGTGCCAGCAGTGAATCCCCAGGGGGCGGGGGCAATCAGCCCCAGCATTTT. This codes for CASSESPGGGGNQPQHF.

Only one count was recorded for this clone. The gene calls are TRBV14 and TRBJ1-1; TRBD1 is a possible D gene (5 bases). CDR1 and CDR2 (germline): SGHDN, FVKESK. Between the trimmed V and J ends, which lost 1 base and 3 bases, there was a span of 12 bases. The CDR3 totals 15 residues. The CDR3 is CASSQAQGRHTEAFF. Here the CDR3 DNA reads TGTGCCAGCAGCCAAGCCCAGGGCCGCCACACTGAAGCTTTCTTT. Filled out from reference TRBV14 and TRBJ1-1, the complete variable domain reads EAGVTQFPSHSVIEKGQTVTLRCDPISGHDNLYWYRRVMGKEIKFLLHFVKESKQDESGMPNNRFLAERTGGTYSTLKVQPAELEDSGVYFCASSQAQGRHTEAFFGQGTRLTVV.

The gene calls are TRBV5-1 and TRBJ2-6, with 8 bases matching TRBD1. The length of the CDR3 is 18 residues. Per the germline V gene, CDR1 is SGHRS and CDR2 is YFSETQ. The V gene end was trimmed by 0 bases and the J gene end by 0 bases; junction bases not matched to a gene: 5. The CDR3 DNA follows: TGCGCCAGCAGCTTGGCAGGACAGGGCTTCTCTGGGGCCAACGTCCTGACTTTC. This translates into CASSLAGQGFSGANVLTF.

The chain carries TRBV28 and TRBJ1-2, with D possibly being TRBD1 (5 bases). Trimming removed 6 bases from V and 7 bases from J, with 12 bases in between. The germline V gene encodes CDR1 MDHEN and CDR2 SYDVKM. The CDR3 is 12 amino acids. The CDR3 DNA is TGTGCCAGCAGGGGGGGTAAGGGTGGCTACACCTTC. It yields the protein CASRGGKGGYTF.

J is TRBJ2-2 and V is TRBV11-3, with TRBD2 identical over 7 bases. The CDR3 is 15 amino acids. CDR1 SGHNT and CDR2 YENEEA come from the germline V gene. The trim removed 8 bases at V and 0 bases at J, leaving 6 bases unmatched. The DNA for the CDR3 is TGTGCCAGCTCGCGGGAGCTGGCGAACACCGGGGAGCTGTTTTTT. Translated, it gives CASSRELANTGELFF.

CDR3 loop: CASSQNRGQVPYEQYF. DNA for the CDR3: TGTGCCAGCAGCCAAAATAGGGGACAGGTCCCCTACGAGCAGTACTTC. The chain employs TRBV4-2 and TRBJ2-7; 8 bases are a match to TRBD1. This CDR3 comprises 16 residues. The V gene end was trimmed by 2 bases and the J gene end by 2 bases; junction bases not matched to a gene: 8. The germline gives CDR1 LGHNA, CDR2 YNFKEQ.

The gene calls are TRBV28 and TRBJ2-3, with D tentatively TRBD2 (6 bases). CDR1 and CDR2 from the germline V gene are MDHEN and SYDVKM. The CDR3 has 15 amino acids. V was pared by 3 bases and J by 0 bases, with 10 bases between. CDR3 sequence reads: CASSLGGSSTDTQYF. The CDR3 coding sequence is TGTGCCAGCAGTTTGGGGGGTTCTAGCACAGATACGCAGTATTTT.

The rearrangement links TRBV11-3 to TRBJ2-5; 8 bases are a match to TRBD1. V trimming: 1 base; J trimming: 1 base; junction bases outside the gene matches: 5. This CDR3 spans 16 amino acids. Germline lookup yields CDR1 SGHNT and CDR2 YENEEA. The CDR3 DNA follows: TGTGCCAGCAGCTTAGGTGACAGGGGTCCCCAAGAGACCCAGTACTTC. The encoded protein is CASSLGDRGPQETQYF.

V is TRBV7-3 and J is TRBJ2-2, with D unresolved. The CDR3 consists of 14 residues. Trimming took off 4 bases at V and 2 bases at J, with 8 bases between the two ends. Per the germline V gene, CDR1 is SGHTA and CDR2 is FQGTGA. This CDR3 is CASSSNLNTGELFF. The CDR3, as DNA: TGTGCCAGCAGCTCTAATCTCAACACCGGGGAGCTGTTTTTT.

The chain combines TRBV11-2 with TRBJ2-5, with a tentative D call TRBD1 (5 bases). The V gene lost 5 bases and the J gene lost 4 bases, with 11 bases spanning the gap. CDR3 length: 13 residues. Per germline, CDR1 SGHAT and CDR2 FQNNGV. The CDR3 DNA reads TGTGCCAGCAGCCCGATGGGGCGAGAGACCCAGTACTTC. Translated: CASSPMGRETQYF.

V is TRBV28 and J is TRBJ1-6; TRBD1 matches 7 bases. J was trimmed by 7 bases and V by 7 bases; bases with no gene match: 7. In germline, CDR1 is MDHEN, CDR2 SYDVKM. The CDR3 spans 14 residues. The CDR3 nucleotides are TGTGCCAGCAAATTTACAGGGGCCAATTCACCCCTCCACTTT. It codes for CASKFTGANSPLHF.

The chain employs TRBV5-8 and TRBJ1-2; possibly TRBD1 for D (6 bases). This CDR3 spans 14 amino acids. Deletions cut 3 bases from V and 6 bases from J, with 15 bases between. Per the germline V gene, CDR1 is SGHTS and CDR2 is YDEGEE. This chain's CDR3 is CASSSRTVGNGYTF. The CDR3 nucleotides read TGTGCCAGCAGCTCTAGGACAGTTGGGAATGGCTACACCTTC.

The V and J genes are TRBV4-3 and TRBJ2-7; 7 nucleotides align to TRBD1. Looked up from germline, CDR1 is LGHNA and CDR2 is YSLEER. V lost 1 base to trimming and J lost 0 bases; unmatched junction nucleotides: 0. The CDR3 length is 14 residues. The CDR3: CASSQGQGSYEQYF. The DNA for the CDR3 is TGCGCCAGCAGCCAAGGACAGGGCTCCTACGAGCAGTACTTC.

The chain has TRBV9 and TRBJ2-3; 10 bases are shared with TRBD2. The CDR3 is made up of 16 amino acids. The germline CDR1 and CDR2 sequences are SGDLS and YYNGEE. V lost 5 bases, J lost 2 bases, and 8 bases stayed unmatched. The CDR3 is CASSIAGGATTDTQYF. The CDR3, as DNA: TGTGCCAGCAGTATAGCGGGAGGAGCCACCACAGATACGCAGTATTTT.

V is TRBV18 and J is TRBJ2-3, with 7 bases matching TRBD2. From germline, CDR1 is KGHSH and CDR2 LQKENI. This CDR3 comprises 15 residues. The ends lost 3 bases at V and 2 bases at J; junction bases unmatched: 5. This CDR3 is CASSPSGGTTDTQYF. CDR3 in DNA: TGTGCCAGCTCACCTTCCGGGGGGACCACAGATACGCAGTATTTT.

The genes are TRBV27 and TRBJ2-7; 11 bases are a match to TRBD1. V dropped 5 bases and J dropped 6; count of bases not matched to a gene: 9. From germline, CDR1 is MNHEY and CDR2 SMNVEV (reference sequence). CDR3 size: 15 residues. The CDR3 region has the DNA TGTGCCAGCAGTCCCCGGGGGACAGGGGGAGGCGAGCAGTACTTC. Translated: CASSPRGTGGGEQYF.

The genes are TRBV27 and TRBJ1-5; the match to TRBD1 covers 8 bases. This CDR3 has 14 residues. The J segment lost 6 bases and the V segment lost 3 bases, leaving 4 bases of the junction unmatched. Germline loops: CDR1 MNHEY, CDR2 SMNVEV (reference sequence). CDR3 DNA: TGTGCCAGCAGTTTGCGGACAGGGTTTCAGCCCCAGCATTTT. Amino acids: CASSLRTGFQPQHF.

Here the CDR3 DNA reads TGTGCCAGTAGTATAGGGGGCAAGTATGGCTACACCTTC. As protein: CASSIGGKYGYTF. The chain uses TRBV19 and TRBJ1-2, with a tentative D call TRBD1 (5 bases). The germline gives CDR1 LNHDA, CDR2 SQIVND (reference sequence). The CDR3 is made up of 13 amino acids. V was clipped by 1 base and J by 5 bases, with 8 bases between them.

V and J are TRBV5-1 and TRBJ1-1, with D possibly TRBD1 on 5 matching bases. V lost 4 bases and J lost 4, with 14 bases in between. The CDR3 consists of 14 residues. In germline, CDR1 is SGHRS, CDR2 YFSETQ. DNA for the CDR3: TGCGCCAGCAGCCCGGCGGGGACGGGCACTGAAGCTTTCTTT. Translation gives CASSPAGTGTEAFF.

The sample holds a few counts of this clone. The V and J genes are TRBV7-2 and TRBJ2-3, with a tentative D call TRBD2 (7 bases). CDR1 is SGHTA and CDR2 is FQGNSA in the germline V gene. The CDR3 spans 15 residues. Trimming left V 3 bases short and J 4 bases short, with 14 bases between. The CDR3 coding sequence is TGTGCCAGCAGCTTTTCGGGGGGCCGAGCAGATACGCAGTATTTT. Its protein product is CASSFSGGRADTQYF.

The gene calls are TRBV5-6 and TRBJ1-2; D is undetermined. V was shortened by 4 bases and J by 8 bases, with 12 bases between the two germline ends. CDR1 is SGHDT, CDR2 YYEEEE, per germline. CDR3 length: 12 residues. The CDR3 region has the DNA TGTGCCAGCAGCACCCACAGAGCAGGCTACACCTTC. Encoded protein: CASSTHRAGYTF.

The chain links TRBV7-9 to TRBJ2-5; 7 bases map to TRBD2. The CDR3 covers 14 residues. The trim removed 5 bases at V and 4 bases at J, leaving 7 bases unmatched. Germline CDR1 SEHNR, CDR2 FQNEAQ (reference sequence). CDR3 DNA sequence: TGTGCCAGCAGCCTCAGCGGGACGGGAGAGACCCAGTACTTC. Translating gives CASSLSGTGETQYF.

This clone was seen only a few times. The chain uses TRBV30 and TRBJ1-2; 11 bases map to TRBD1. The V gene end was trimmed by 8 bases and the J gene end by 0 bases; junction bases not matched to a gene: 8. Germline CDR1 and CDR2: GTSNPN and SVGIG (reference sequence). CDR3 length equals 15 residues. The CDR3, as DNA: TGTGCCGGGGGTGGACAGGGGGCTACTAACTATGGCTACACCTTC. Its translation: CAGGGQGATNYGYTF.

As regards this clone: The sample has other DNA sequences that encode this CDR3 too. The chain combines TRBV7-2 with TRBJ1-1; D is uncertain. V shed 5 bases and J shed 4 bases, with 14 bases lying between them. Germline loops: CDR1 SGHTA, CDR2 FQGNSA. The CDR3 is made up of 14 amino acids. This CDR3 is CASSPLGGSTEAFF. CDR3 nucleotide sequence: TGTGCCAGCAGCCCATTGGGAGGGAGCACTGAAGCTTTCTTT.